This T cell receptor beta chain emerged from a study of shared clonotypes between healthy human individuals. In regard to this clone: Its specificity is unknown.

The repertoire was sequenced with immunoSEQ multiplex PCR; TCRdb's copy has only in-frame clones and lacks some. The sample lists 2 million to 2.5 million clones; more than 90% were seen once. General study results and limits: For sorted subsets, rarefaction showed incomplete sequencing despite large depth. In general, naive subsets displayed greater estimated richness than memory subsets did.

CDR3 length: 15 amino acids. Germline CDR1 and CDR2: SGHAT and FQNNGV. V lost 4 bases, J lost 1 base, and 13 bases lay in between. The clonotype comes from a man between 18 and 29 years old in good health. Material: naive CD4+ T cells sorted from blood. This sample's subset: CD45RA+ positively selected. V usage is TRBV11-2 and J usage is TRBJ2-5, with D perhaps matching TRBD1 or TRBD2 (5 bases each). Here the CDR3 DNA reads TGTGCCAGCAGCTCCCCCGCGAGGGGCCAAGAGACCCAGTACTTC. Its protein product is CASSSPARGQETQYF.